A selection of T cell receptor beta chains follows, all from one sample in a study of T-cell memory formation after mild COVID-19. TCRdb analysed the 5' RACE reads with MiXCR anew, one entry per CDR3 protein. The top ten hold 2% to 2.5% of the sample, which has 120,000 to 150,000 distinct CDR3 sequences, roughly 6.3% seen once. The material sequenced was PBMCs or a T cell subset sorted from them (not recorded which). These receptors were collected from an adult woman who had mild COVID-19 (a few samples of this study predate the infection). Cell type and time point are not known. Each CDR3 is given with its conserved first and last residue. The D gene is left open where the match is weak. Part of the rows lack a size; the others show once, few, many or a class for expanded clones.

CDR3 DNA,CDR3 protein,D gene,clone size,J gene,V gene
TGTGCCAGCATTCCCGGACGGTCGGGGGGGAACACCGGGGAGCTGTTTTTT,CASIPGRSGGNTGELFF,TRBD2,few,TRBJ2-2,TRBV12-3/TRBV12-4
TGCGCCAGCAGCTTGGCCATATCGACACGGGGCTATGGCTACACCTTC,CASSLAISTRGYGYTF,NA,many,TRBJ1-2,TRBV5-1
TGTGCCAGCAGCCAGTCGACGGCCCACAATGAGCAGTTCTTC,CASSQSTAHNEQFF,NA,few,TRBJ2-1,TRBV3-1
TGTGCCAGCAGCCAAGGCTGGAGGACTAGCGGCACAGATACGCAGTATTTT,CASSQGWRTSGTDTQYF,TRBD2,few,TRBJ2-3,TRBV3-1
TGTGCCAGTTCCAAAGGGGCGGACTCACCCCTCCACTTT,CASSKGADSPLHF,NA,NA,TRBJ1-6,TRBV12-3/TRBV12-4
TGTGCCAGCAGTCCAGGGGCACAGAACACCGGGGAGCTGTTTTTT,CASSPGAQNTGELFF,NA,few,TRBJ2-2,TRBV12-3/TRBV12-4
TGCGCCAGCAGCTTGATGGTACGGACAGCGGGCACCGGGGAGCTGTTTTTT,CASSLMVRTAGTGELFF,NA,few,TRBJ2-2,TRBV5-1
TGCGCCAGCAGCGAGGGGGGAGGCTCCTACAATGAGCAGTTCTTC,CASSEGGGSYNEQFF,NA,many,TRBJ2-1,TRBV5-1
TGCAGTGCTAGAGGTCGACTAGCCCTCTCCTACGAGCAGTACTTC,CSARGRLALSYEQYF,TRBD2,many,TRBJ2-7,TRBV20-1
TGTGCCAGCAGCCCACCGGGACTCAGCACAGATACGCAGTATTTT,CASSPPGLSTDTQYF,NA,NA,TRBJ2-3,TRBV5-5
TGTGCCAGCAAAACACAGAATAACAATGAGCAGTTCTTC,CASKTQNNNEQFF,NA,many,TRBJ2-1,TRBV6-5
TGTGCCAGCAGCCAATCAAGCGGGAGTCTCAACACCGGGGAGCTGTTTTTT,CASSQSSGSLNTGELFF,TRBD2,many,TRBJ2-2,TRBV3-1
TGTGCCAGCAGTAGGGGGACGCAGTATTTT,CASSRGTQYF,NA,once,TRBJ2-3,TRBV12-3/TRBV12-4
TGTGCCATCAGAACTCGGGACAGGGGGCCCGCGAACACTGAAGCTTTCTTT,CAIRTRDRGPANTEAFF,TRBD1,NA,TRBJ1-1,TRBV10-3
TGTGCCAGCAGTTCCCCTAGCGGCCCCTACGAGCAGTACTTC,CASSSPSGPYEQYF,TRBD2,few,TRBJ2-7,TRBV6-2/TRBV6-3
TGCGCCAGCAGCTTGGGGGGCAGACCCCTTCACAATGAGCAGTTCTTC,CASSLGGRPLHNEQFF,NA,many,TRBJ2-1,TRBV5-1